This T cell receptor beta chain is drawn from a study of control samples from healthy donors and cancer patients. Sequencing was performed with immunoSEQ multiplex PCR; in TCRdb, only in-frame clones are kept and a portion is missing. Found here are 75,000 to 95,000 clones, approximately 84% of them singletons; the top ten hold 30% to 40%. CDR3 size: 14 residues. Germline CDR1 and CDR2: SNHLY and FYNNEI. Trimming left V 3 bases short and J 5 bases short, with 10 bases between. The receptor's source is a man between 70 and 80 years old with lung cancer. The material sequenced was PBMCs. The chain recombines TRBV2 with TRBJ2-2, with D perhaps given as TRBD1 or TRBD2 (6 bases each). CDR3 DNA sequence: TGTGCCAGCAGTGAGGGGGGCAAGACCGGGGAGCTGTTTTTT. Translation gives CASSEGGKTGELFF.